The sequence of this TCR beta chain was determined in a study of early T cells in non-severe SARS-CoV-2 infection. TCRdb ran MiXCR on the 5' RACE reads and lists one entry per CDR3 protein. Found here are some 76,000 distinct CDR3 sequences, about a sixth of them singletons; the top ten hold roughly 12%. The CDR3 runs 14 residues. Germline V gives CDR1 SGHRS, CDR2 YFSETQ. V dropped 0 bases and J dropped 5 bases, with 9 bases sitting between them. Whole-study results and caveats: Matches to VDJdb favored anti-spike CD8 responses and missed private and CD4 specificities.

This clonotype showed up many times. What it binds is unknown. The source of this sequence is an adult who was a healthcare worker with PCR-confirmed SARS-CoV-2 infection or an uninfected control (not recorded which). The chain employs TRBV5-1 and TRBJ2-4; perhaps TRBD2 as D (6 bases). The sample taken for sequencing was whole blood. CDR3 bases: TGCGCCAGCAGCTTGGGAGGAGGGGAAAACATTCAGTACTTC. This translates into CASSLGGGENIQYF.